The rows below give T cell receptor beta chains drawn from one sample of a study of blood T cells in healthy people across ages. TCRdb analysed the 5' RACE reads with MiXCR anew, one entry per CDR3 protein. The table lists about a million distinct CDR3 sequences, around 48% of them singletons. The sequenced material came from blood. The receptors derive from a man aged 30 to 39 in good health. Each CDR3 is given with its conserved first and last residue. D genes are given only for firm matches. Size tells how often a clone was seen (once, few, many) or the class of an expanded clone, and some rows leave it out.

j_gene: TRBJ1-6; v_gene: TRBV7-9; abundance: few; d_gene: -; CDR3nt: TGTGCCAGCAGCTTAGAGGGAGAGCTCTATAATTCACCCCTCCACTTT; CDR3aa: CASSLEGELYNSPLHF
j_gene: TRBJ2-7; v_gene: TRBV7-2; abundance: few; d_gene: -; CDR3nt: TGTGCCAGCAGCCAGCCCCCCCTTTCCTACGAGCAGTACTTC; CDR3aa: CASSQPPLSYEQYF
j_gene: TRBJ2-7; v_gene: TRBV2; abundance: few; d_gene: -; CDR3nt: TGTGCCAGCAGGCCGGATGTGGTTGAGCAGTACTTC; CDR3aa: CASRPDVVEQYF
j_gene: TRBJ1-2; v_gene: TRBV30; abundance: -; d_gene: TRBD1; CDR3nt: TGTGCCTGGAGTGCAAAACAGGGGAGGAAAGACTATGGCTACACCTTC; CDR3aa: CAWSAKQGRKDYGYTF
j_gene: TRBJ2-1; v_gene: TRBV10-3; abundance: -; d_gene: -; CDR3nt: TGTGCCATCAGTGATGCGGTGAGTGAGCAGTTCTTC; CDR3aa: CAISDAVSEQFF
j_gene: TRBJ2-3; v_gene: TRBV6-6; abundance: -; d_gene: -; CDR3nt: TGTGCCAGCAGGGCGGCCACCACAGATACGCAGTATTTT; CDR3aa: CASRAATTDTQYF
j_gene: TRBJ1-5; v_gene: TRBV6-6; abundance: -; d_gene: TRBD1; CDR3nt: TGTGCCAGCAGCCACGACAGGGGGCCTCAGCCCCAGCATTTT; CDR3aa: CASSHDRGPQPQHF
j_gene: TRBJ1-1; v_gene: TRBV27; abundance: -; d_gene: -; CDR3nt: TGTGCCAGCTCGCTGACAGGCAGCCCGAGTGAAGCTTTCTTT; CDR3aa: CASSLTGSPSEAFF
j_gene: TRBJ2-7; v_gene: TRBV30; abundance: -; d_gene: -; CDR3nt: TGTGCCTGGAGTTCTGAAGGGGCCCCCTTCGAGCAGTACTTC; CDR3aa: CAWSSEGAPFEQYF
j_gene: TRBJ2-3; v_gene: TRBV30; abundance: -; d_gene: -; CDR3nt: TGTGCCTGGAGTTCGGGGGCCAGGTCAGATACGCAGTATTTT; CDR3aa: CAWSSGARSDTQYF
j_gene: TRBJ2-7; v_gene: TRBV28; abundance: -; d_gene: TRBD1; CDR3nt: TGTGCCAGCAGACCCCTTGGACAGGCCTACGAGCAGTACTTC; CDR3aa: CASRPLGQAYEQYF
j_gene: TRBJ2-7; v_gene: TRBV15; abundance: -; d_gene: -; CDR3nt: TGTGCCACCAGCAGAGATGTGGGCTCCTACGAGCAGTACTTC; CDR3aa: CATSRDVGSYEQYF
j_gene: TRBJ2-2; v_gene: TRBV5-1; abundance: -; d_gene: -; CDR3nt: TGCGCCAGCAGTTTGGGGGACCCGAACACCGGGGAGCTGTTTTTT; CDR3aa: CASSLGDPNTGELFF
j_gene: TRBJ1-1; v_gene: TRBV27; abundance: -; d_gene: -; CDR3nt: TGTGCCAGCAGCCGGGACACGCACATGAACACTGAAGCTTTCTTT; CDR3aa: CASSRDTHMNTEAFF
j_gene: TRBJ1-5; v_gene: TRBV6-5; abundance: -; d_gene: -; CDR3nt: TGTGCCAGCAGCACCGGGACGGTCAATCAGCCCCAGCATTTT; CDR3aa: CASSTGTVNQPQHF
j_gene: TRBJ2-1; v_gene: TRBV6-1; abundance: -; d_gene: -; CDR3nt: TGTGCCAGCAGTGAAGATCCGAGGTCTGAGCAGTTCTTC; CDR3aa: CASSEDPRSEQFF
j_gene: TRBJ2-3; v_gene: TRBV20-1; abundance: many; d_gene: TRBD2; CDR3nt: TGCAGTGCTTGGACTAGCGGGGGGGCCAGGTCAGATACGCAGTATTTT; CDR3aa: CSAWTSGGARSDTQYF
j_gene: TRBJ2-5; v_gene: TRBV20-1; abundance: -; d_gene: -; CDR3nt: TGCAGTGCTAGAGTGGGTAAAGAGACCCAGTACTTC; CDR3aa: CSARVGKETQYF
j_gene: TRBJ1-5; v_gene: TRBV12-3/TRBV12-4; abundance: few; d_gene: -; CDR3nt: TGTGCCAGCAGTTTAGGCGGAGGGAGTCAGCCCCAGCATTTT; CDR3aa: CASSLGGGSQPQHF
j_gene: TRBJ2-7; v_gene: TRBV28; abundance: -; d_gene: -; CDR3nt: TGTGCCAGCAGTGCCATCACATCTAACGAGCAGTACTTC; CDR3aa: CASSAITSNEQYF
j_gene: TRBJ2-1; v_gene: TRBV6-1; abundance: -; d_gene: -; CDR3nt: TGTGCCAGCAGTGAATGGGACTACAATGAGCAGTTCTTC; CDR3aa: CASSEWDYNEQFF
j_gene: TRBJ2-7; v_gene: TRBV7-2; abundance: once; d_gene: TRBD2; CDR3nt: TGTGCCAGCAGCTTAGGCTGGAGCGGGGGGGCCTACGAGCAGTACTTC; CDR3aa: CASSLGWSGGAYEQYF
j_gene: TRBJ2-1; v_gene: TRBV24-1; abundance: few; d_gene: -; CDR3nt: TGTGCCACCAGGCCCAACCTTGCAGGCAATGAGCAGTTCTTC; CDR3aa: CATRPNLAGNEQFF
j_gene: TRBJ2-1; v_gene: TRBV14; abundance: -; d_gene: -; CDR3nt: TGTGCCAGCAGCCAAGAAAACAATAATGAGCAGTTCTTC; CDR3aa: CASSQENNNEQFF
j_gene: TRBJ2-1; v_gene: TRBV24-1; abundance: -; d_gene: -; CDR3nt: TGTGCCACCAGTGAGAGGACGGCTACCTCCTTCTATGAGCAGTTCTTC; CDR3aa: CATSERTATSFYEQFF
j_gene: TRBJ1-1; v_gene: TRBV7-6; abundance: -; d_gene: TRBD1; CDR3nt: TGTGCCAGCAGCCGGGACAGGGCTGATACTGAAGCTTTCTTT; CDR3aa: CASSRDRADTEAFF
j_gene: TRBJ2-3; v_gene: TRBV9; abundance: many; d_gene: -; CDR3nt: TGTGCCAGCAGCGTATTAGGGGATACGCAGTATTTT; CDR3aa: CASSVLGDTQYF
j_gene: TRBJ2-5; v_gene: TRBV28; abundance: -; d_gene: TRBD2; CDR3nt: TGTGCCAGCACTCGAATTAGCGGGGGCGGGGAGACCCAGTACTTC; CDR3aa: CASTRISGGGETQYF
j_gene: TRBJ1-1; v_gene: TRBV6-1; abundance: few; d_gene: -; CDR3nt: TGTGCCAGCAGTGAAGCCTGGGCCCCCTCCGCCGCTTTCTTT; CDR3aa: CASSEAWAPSAAFF
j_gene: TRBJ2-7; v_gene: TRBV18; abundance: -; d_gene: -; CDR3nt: TGTGCCAGCTCCCCGGCATGGACGGAGCGATCCGAGCAGTACTTC; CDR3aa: CASSPAWTERSEQYF
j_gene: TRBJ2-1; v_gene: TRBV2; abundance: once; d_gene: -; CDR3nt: TGTGCCAGCAGTGTTGGCCAGGGGAGTAGTGAGCAGTTCTTC; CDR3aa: CASSVGQGSSEQFF
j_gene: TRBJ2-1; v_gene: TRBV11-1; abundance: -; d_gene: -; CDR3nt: TGTACCACTTCCTCCTCCTACAATGAGCAGTTCTTC; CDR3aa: CTTSSSYNEQFF
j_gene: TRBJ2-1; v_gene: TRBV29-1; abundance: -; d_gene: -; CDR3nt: TGCAGCGTTGAACCCCAGGGGAATGACAATGAGCAGTTCTTC; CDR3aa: CSVEPQGNDNEQFF
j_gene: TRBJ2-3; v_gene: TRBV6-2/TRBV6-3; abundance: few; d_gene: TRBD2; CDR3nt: TGTGCCAGCAGTAGCGGCAGTCGGCGGGGGGCCACGCGCACAGATACGCAGTATTTT; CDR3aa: CASSSGSRRGATRTDTQYF
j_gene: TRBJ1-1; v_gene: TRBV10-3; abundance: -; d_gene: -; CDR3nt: TGTGCCATCAGTGTTTCGGGGGCCCAAATCTCTGAAGCTTTCTTT; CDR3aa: CAISVSGAQISEAFF
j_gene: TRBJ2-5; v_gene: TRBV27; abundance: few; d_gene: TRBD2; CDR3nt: TGTGCCAGCCGGGGACTAGTGCAAGAGACCCAGTACTTC; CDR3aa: CASRGLVQETQYF
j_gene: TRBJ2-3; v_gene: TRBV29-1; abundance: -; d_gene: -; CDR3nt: TGCAGCGTGCGGGCCCCCCAGGGCGCAGATACGCAGTATTTT; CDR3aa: CSVRAPQGADTQYF
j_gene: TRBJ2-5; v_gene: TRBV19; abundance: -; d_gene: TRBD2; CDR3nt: TGTGCCAGTAGTATAAGCGGGGCAGAGACCCTGTACTTC; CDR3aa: CASSISGAETLYF
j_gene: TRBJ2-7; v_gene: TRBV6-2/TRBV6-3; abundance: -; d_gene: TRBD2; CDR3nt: TGTGCCAGTGCACTAGCGGGGGGCCCATACGAGCAGTACTTC; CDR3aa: CASALAGGPYEQYF
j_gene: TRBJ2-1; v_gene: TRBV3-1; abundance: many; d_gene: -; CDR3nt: TGTGCCAGCAGCCAATCTGACAATGAGCAGTTCTTC; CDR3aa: CASSQSDNEQFF
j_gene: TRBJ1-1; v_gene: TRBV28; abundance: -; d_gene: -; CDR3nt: TGTGCCAGCACGGGGTGGGCTTACACTGAAGCTTTCTTT; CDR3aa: CASTGWAYTEAFF
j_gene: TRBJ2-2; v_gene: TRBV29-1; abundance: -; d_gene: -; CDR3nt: TGCAGCGTTGAAGGGGGGAAGGGTAACACCGGGGAGCTGTTTTTT; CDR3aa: CSVEGGKGNTGELFF
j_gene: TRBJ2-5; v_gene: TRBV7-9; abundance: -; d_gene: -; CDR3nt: TGTGCCAGCAGCGGGCAGCGAGAAGAGACCCAGTACTTC; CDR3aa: CASSGQREETQYF
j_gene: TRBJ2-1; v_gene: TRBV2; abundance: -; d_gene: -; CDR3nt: TGTGCCAGCCAGAACCATGAGCAGTTCTTC; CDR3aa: CASQNHEQFF
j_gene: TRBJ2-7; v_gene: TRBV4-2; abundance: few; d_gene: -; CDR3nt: TGTGCCAGCAGCCTCGAAGCCCGGGAGCTGACCTACGAGCAGTACTTC; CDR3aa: CASSLEARELTYEQYF
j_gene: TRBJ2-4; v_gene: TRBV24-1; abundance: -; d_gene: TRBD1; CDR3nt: TGTGCCACCAATGAACGCCCGGGACAGGGATTTGGGGAGCAGTACTTC; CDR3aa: CATNERPGQGFGEQYF
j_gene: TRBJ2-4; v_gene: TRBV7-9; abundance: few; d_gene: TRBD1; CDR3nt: TGTGCCAGCACCGAGGACAGGGCCAAAAACATTCAGTACTTC; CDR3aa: CASTEDRAKNIQYF
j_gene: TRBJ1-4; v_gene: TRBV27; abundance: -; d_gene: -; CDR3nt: TGTGCCAGCAGTTTCGGAGGGTCGGGTGAAAAACTGTTTTTT; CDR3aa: CASSFGGSGEKLFF
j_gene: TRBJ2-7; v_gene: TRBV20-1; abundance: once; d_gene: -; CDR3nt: TGCAGTGCGCCTACAGGGTATGGTTACGAGCAGTACTTC; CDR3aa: CSAPTGYGYEQYF
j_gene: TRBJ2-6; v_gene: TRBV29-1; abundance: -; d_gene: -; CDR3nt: TGCAGAGTACTAGGGGGTACATACTCTGGGGCCAACGTCCTGACTTTC; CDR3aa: CRVLGGTYSGANVLTF
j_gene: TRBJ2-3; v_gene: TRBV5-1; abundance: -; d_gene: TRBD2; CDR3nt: TGCGCCAGCAGCTCGAATCCACTAGCGGCTAGCACAGATACGCAGTATTTT; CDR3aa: CASSSNPLAASTDTQYF
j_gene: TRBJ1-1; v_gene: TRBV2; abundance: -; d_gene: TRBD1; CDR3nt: TGTGCCAGCAGCGCGGACAGGCCGTTGAACACTGAAGCTTTCTTT; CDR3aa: CASSADRPLNTEAFF
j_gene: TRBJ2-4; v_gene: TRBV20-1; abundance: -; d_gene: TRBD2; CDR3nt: TGCAGGGCTAGAGATGGAGGGACTAGCGGGGCCATTCAGTACTTC; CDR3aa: CRARDGGTSGAIQYF
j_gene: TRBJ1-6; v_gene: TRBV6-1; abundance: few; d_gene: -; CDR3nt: TGTGCCAGCAGTGAAGCTACGGGGAATTCACCCCTCCACTTT; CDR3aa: CASSEATGNSPLHF
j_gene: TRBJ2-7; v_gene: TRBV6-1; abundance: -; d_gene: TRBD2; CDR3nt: TGTGCCAGTGTGGTCGGGCTAGCGGGACACTACGAGCAGTACTTC; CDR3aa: CASVVGLAGHYEQYF